This T cell receptor beta chain was identified during a study of blood T cells in healthy people across ages (dated by TCRdb to the mid-2010s). Some background on the complete study: Template switching captured roughly one uniquely barcoded TCR beta cDNA molecule per two T cells in model experiments. The donors were split into four age groups: young (average 16 years), middle-aged (nearly 40), aged (roughly 65) and long-lived (approximately 80). The study measured age-related changes in TCR beta repertoire diversity using deep sequencing normalized with unique cDNA molecular identifiers. The study analyzed two additional independent replicas of 1 million unique cDNA reads from the same blood draw for two donors, one aged 18 to 30 and one aged 80 or older. To avoid experimental bias, donors of different ages were randomly spread across the sequencing lanes.

Points the paper makes about the study in general: As age increased, observed TCR beta diversity per million T cells dropped in a roughly linear way, and a significant reduction was already evident by age roughly 40. Compared with the aged group, the long-lived group had more naive CD4+ T cells, fewer expanded clones and increased TCR diversity, suggesting age selection. Bulk unsorted PBMC profiling prevented conclusive comparison of naive and antigen-experienced compartments. Donor CMV infection status was unknown, potentially confounding age-related changes in expanded clonotypes. Total diversity estimates from one million sequenced T cells were considered lower bounds and underestimates. Observed TCR beta diversity correlated strongly with the percentage of naive T cells measured by flow cytometry.

The 40 or so donors, aged about 6 to 95 years, were systemically healthy Caucasian individuals from Russia. Around 10 milliliters of peripheral blood were collected from each donor into EDTA-treated Vacutainer tubes. Ficoll-Paque density-gradient centrifugation was used to isolate PBMCs, with at least 6 million obtained per sample. Trizol reagent was used to extract total RNA from PBMCs, with at least 5 micrograms per sample. For every donor, flow cytometry on a PBMC aliquot measured the percentage of naive CD45RAhigh/CD27high T cells. The method was 5' RACE. Sequencer: Illumina HiSeq 2500. A second roughly 7 to 11 cycle PCR used a sample-barcoded 5' primer and a J-beta primer mix. Each TCR beta cDNA molecule received a unique molecular identifier from a template-switch 5' adaptor carrying 12 random nucleotides. At least 2.5 million CDR3-containing paired-end reads were obtained from each sample. First-strand cDNA synthesis was performed from all RNA using the Mint cDNA synthesis kit, with priming by a TRBC-specific oligonucleotide. All cDNA was treated with uracil-DNA glycosylase and then went through a first 18-cycle PCR with the universal primers M1SS and BC2_uni_R. Concerning the study's data processing: Each sample was normalized by randomly selecting 1 million high-quality reads, each carrying a distinct molecular identifier. Instead of being binned into consensus sequences, reads that shared molecular identifiers were thrown out. MiTCR, with a Q25 quality threshold and the strictest error-elimination algorithm, was used for CDR3 identification, clonotype clustering and error correction. A nonparametric unseen species model with Euler transformation was used to estimate lower-bound total TCR beta diversity. TCRdb's own reprocessing of the public reads used fastp at Q25 and MiXCR and kept productive beta chains. Each CDR3 protein gets just one entry, which takes the most common genes and DNA from the rows behind it. Here the V and J calls rest on TCRdb's processing, not on the authors' analysis. The table for this sample lists roughly 1,500,000 distinct CDR3 sequences; about 43% of them were counted only once. The top ten hold under 8% of the sample.

Details on this clonotype: Its antigen is unknown. Base qualities are not recorded, but no much larger clone differs from it by a single base.

The clonotype originates from a woman between 18 and 29 years old in good health. The sequenced material came from blood.

Read as DNA, the sequence is TGTGCCAGCGTTATCAATCTAGCGGGAGGGCCCAACAATGAGCAGTTCTTC. Its product reads: CASVINLAGGPNNEQFF. In this chain, TRBV6-5 is recombined with TRBJ2-1, and TRBD2 matches 12 of the central bases. The CDR3 sequence holds 17 residues, the cysteine and phenylalanine included. Left in the record is the CDR3 DNA by itself, 51 bases read in frame from the first base. Unmatched junction bases come to 13, with V trimmed by 8 bases and J by 5 bases. Taken from the germline V gene, the CDR1 and CDR2 loops are MNHEY and SVGAGI.